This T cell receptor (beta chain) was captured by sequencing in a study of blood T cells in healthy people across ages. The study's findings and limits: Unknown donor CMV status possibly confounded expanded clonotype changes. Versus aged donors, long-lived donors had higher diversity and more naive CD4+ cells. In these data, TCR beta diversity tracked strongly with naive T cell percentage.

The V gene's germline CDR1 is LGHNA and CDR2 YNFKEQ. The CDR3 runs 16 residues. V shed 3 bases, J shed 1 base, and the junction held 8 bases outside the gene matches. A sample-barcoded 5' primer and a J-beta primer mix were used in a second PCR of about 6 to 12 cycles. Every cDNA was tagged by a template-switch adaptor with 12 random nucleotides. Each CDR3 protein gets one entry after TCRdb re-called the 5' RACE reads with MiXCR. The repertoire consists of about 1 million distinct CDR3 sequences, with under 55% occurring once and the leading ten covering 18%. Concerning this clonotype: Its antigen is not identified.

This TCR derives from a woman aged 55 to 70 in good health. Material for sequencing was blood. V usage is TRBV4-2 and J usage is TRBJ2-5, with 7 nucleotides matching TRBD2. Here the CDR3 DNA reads TGTGCCAGCAGCCAGTCTCCGGCGGGAGCCCAAGAGACCCAGTACTTC. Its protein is CASSQSPAGAQETQYF.